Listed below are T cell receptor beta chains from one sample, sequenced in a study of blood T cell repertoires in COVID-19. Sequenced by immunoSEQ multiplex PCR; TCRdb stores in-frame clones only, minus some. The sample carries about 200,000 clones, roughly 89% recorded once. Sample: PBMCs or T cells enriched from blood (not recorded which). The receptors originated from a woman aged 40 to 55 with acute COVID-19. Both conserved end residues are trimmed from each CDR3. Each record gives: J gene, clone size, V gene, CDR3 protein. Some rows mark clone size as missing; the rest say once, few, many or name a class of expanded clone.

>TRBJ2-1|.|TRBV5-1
ASTKREGIYNEQF
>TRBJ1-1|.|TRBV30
AWSVTGGNTEAF
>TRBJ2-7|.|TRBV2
ASSERAGLGYEQY
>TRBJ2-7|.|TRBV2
ASSQEPSGRYEQY
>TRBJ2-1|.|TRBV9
ASSVGTSGRGYNEQF
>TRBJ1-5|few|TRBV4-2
ASSQDKGRFQPQH
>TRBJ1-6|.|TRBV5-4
ASSVDRVYSPLH
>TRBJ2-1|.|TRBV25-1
ASSELGGYYNEQF
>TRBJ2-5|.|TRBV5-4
ASSSPLGLAGKQTQY
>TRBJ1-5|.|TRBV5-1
ASSAEPGQGNQPQH
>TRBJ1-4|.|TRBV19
ASSTLFQGEKLF
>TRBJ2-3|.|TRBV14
ASSPLAGPLWGTDTQY
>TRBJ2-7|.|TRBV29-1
SVGDRYYEQY
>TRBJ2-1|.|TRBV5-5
ASSSGTSGVNEQF
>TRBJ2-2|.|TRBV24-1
ATIDSITGELF
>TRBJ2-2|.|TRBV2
ASSVRQVNTGELF
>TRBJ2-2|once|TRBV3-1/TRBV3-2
ASSQDRVSRIQFNTGELF
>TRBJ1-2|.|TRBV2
ASSEARTKTGGYT
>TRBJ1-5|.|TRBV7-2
ASSVTGGQPQH
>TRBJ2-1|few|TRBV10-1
ASTPGGADYNEQF
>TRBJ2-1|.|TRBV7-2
ASSRLAGVKYNEQF
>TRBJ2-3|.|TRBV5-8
ASSPWTSGQSDTQY
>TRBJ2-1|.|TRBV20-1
SARDRREQF
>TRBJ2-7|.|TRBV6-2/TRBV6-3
ASSGGLSTYEQY
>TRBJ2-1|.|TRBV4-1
ASSPTVSSYNEQF
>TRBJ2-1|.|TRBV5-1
ASSFTGSSNNEQF
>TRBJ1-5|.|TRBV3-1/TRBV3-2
ASSRNGGNQPQH
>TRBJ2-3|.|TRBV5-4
ASRPLGGAFDTQY
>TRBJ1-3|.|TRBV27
ASSRVGNTIY
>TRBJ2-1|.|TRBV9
ASSVSSAPYNEQF
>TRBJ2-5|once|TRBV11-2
ASSLGLVRSQETQY
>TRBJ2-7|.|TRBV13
ASSFPGQGASEQY
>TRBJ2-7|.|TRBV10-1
ASSDGIGLGAYEQY